The 25 T cell receptor beta chains given below trace back to one sample, sequenced in a study of cytomegalovirus exposure and HLA in healthy donors. PCR involved 60 Vbeta and 13 Jbeta primers. Generated by immunoSEQ multiplex PCR, the TCRdb table keeps only in-frame clones and is missing some. Of some 130,000 clones in the sample, around 77% were seen once. Sequencing was carried out using PBMCs. These receptors originate from a male donor in good health and CMV-seropositive.

V and J are TRBV7-9 and TRBJ2-1; 7 bases align to TRBD1. Germline V gene lookup returns CDR1 SEHNR and CDR2 FQNEAQ (reference sequence). J lost 10 bases, V lost 2 bases, and 5 bases had no gene match. This CDR3 has 13 residues. The CDR3 protein is CASSLSQGGEQFF. The CDR3 region has the DNA TGTGCCAGCAGCTTAAGCCAAGGGGGCGAGCAGTTCTTC.

The chain combines TRBV18 with TRBJ2-5, with TRBD1 matching over 9 bases. The CDR3 extends over 14 amino acids. Looked up from germline, CDR1 is KGHSH and CDR2 is LQKENI. V trimming: 3 bases; J trimming: 5 bases; junction bases outside the gene matches: 4. The chain's CDR3 is CASSPGQGMETQYF. The DNA of the CDR3 is TGTGCCAGCTCACCGGGACAGGGTATGGAGACCCAGTACTTC.

The rearrangement links TRBV10-3 to TRBJ1-5, with TRBD1 identical over 9 bases. The CDR3 runs 14 residues. Germline-derived CDR1 and CDR2 are ENHRY and SYGVKD. Trimming removed 10 bases from V and 1 base from J; junction bases left unmatched: 5. In DNA form, the CDR3 reads TGTGCCACCGGGGACAGGGAAAGCAATCAGCCCCAGCATTTT. This codes for CATGDRESNQPQHF.

This clone was counted only a few times. This sequence joins TRBV25-1 and TRBJ2-7, with 9 bases matching TRBD1. Trimming cost V 2 bases and J 3 bases; bases outside gene matches: 2. Germline V CDR1 and CDR2: MGHDK, SYGVNS. CDR3 length: 14 amino acids. The CDR3 is CASSEGTGYYEQYF. CDR3 in DNA: TGTGCCAGCAGTGAAGGGACAGGGTACTACGAGCAGTACTTC.

With regard to this clone: This sample also contains other DNA sequences that code for the same CDR3. The V call is TRBV18, the J call TRBJ2-1, with a tentative D call TRBD2 (5 bases). Germline lookup yields CDR1 KGHSH and CDR2 LQKENI. Trimming took 6 bases from V and 6 from J, leaving 15 bases between them. This CDR3 has 14 amino acids. Here the CDR3 DNA reads TGTGCCAGCTCCCCCTCCTTACTAGGCAATGAGCAGTTCTTC. It translates to CASSPSLLGNEQFF.

This chain links TRBV11-2 with TRBJ2-7; TRBD1 is a possible D gene (6 bases). The CDR3 runs to 15 residues. Germline V gives CDR1 SGHAT, CDR2 FQNNGV. V was shortened by 5 bases and J by 0 bases, with 14 bases between the two germline ends. CDR3 DNA sequence: TGTGCCAGCAGCGACGGGACACTTCACTCCTACGAGCAGTACTTC. This codes for CASSDGTLHSYEQYF.

The CDR3 sequence: CASSYDRGNEQFF. Written as DNA, the CDR3 is TGTGCCAGCAGCTACGACAGGGGCAATGAGCAGTTCTTC. The V gene is TRBV7-2, the J gene TRBJ2-1; 8 nucleotides match TRBD1. This CDR3 spans 13 amino acids. J gave up 6 bases and V 4 bases, and 2 bases lay outside the gene matches. Germline values: CDR1 SGHTA, CDR2 FQGNSA.

This chain connects TRBV28 to TRBJ1-5; D perhaps matches TRBD1 (6 bases). Germline lookup yields CDR1 MDHEN and CDR2 SYDVKM. V lost 3 bases and J lost 1, with 16 bases in between. This CDR3 comprises 17 residues. CDR3 protein: CASSFDRRPWSNQPQHF. Here the CDR3 DNA reads TGTGCCAGCAGTTTCGACAGGCGCCCGTGGAGCAATCAGCCCCAGCATTTT.

V usage is TRBV2 and J usage is TRBJ1-1; perhaps TRBD1 as D (5 bases). Deletions cut 6 bases from V and 4 bases from J, with 12 bases between. The germline gives CDR1 SNHLY, CDR2 FYNNEI. The CDR3 runs 13 residues. DNA of the CDR3: TGTGCCAGCAGCGTTCGGGGGTCCACTGAAGCTTTCTTT. Translation: CASSVRGSTEAFF.

This clone was observed a handful of times. V and J are TRBV27 and TRBJ1-1; D is unresolved. V was pared by 6 bases and J by 4 bases, with 6 bases between. CDR3 length: 11 residues. Germline values: CDR1 MNHEY, CDR2 SMNVEV (reference sequence). The CDR3 sequence is CASSSGTEAFF. The DNA for the CDR3 is TGTGCCAGCAGCTCCGGCACTGAAGCTTTCTTT.

The V gene is TRBV28, the J gene TRBJ2-7; D might be TRBD1 (8 bases). This CDR3 spans 16 amino acids. Germline CDR1 MDHEN, CDR2 SYDVKM. Trimming removed 6 bases from V and 4 bases from J, with 22 bases in between. DNA of the CDR3: TGTGCCAGCAGGACAGACAGGGGACTAACCGATTACGAGCAGTACTTC. This sequence encodes CASRTDRGLTDYEQYF.

The rearrangement joins TRBV7-9 to TRBJ2-7; a weak D match, TRBD2 (5 bases). The V gene's germline CDR1 is SEHNR and CDR2 FQNEAQ (reference sequence). This CDR3 is 11 amino acids long. Trimming pared 5 bases from V and 6 bases from J, leaving 8 bases between. The CDR3 DNA follows: TGTGCCAGCAGCCGTGGGAGCGAGCAGTACTTC. Translating gives CASSRGSEQYF.

This sequence joins TRBV5-1 and TRBJ2-3; D might be TRBD2 (5 bases). The germline V and J ends were trimmed by 5 bases and 2 bases, with 21 bases remaining between them. Germline V gives CDR1 SGHRS, CDR2 YFSETQ. The CDR3 totals 17 residues. CDR3 protein: CASRINPSGVSTDTQYF. In nucleotides, the CDR3 is TGCGCCAGCAGAATAAACCCCAGCGGAGTTTCCACAGATACGCAGTATTTT.

The J gene is TRBJ2-7, the V gene TRBV6-1, with unresolved D. Germline CDR1 and CDR2: MNHNS and SASEGT. The CDR3 totals 11 residues. V shed 4 bases and J shed 4 bases, with 5 bases lying between them. The CDR3 here is CASSAVYEQYF. CDR3 in DNA: TGTGCCAGCAGTGCGGTATACGAGCAGTACTTC.

V gene TRBV4-1 combines with J gene TRBJ1-2, with a tentative D call TRBD1 (5 bases). Germline V gene lookup returns CDR1 MGHRA and CDR2 YSYEKL. V gave up 0 bases and J gave up 6 bases, with 14 bases separating them. The CDR3 is made up of 15 amino acids. This CDR3 is CASSQDPGRGHGYTF. CDR3 coding DNA: TGCGCCAGCAGCCAAGACCCAGGGAGGGGCCATGGCTACACCTTC.

This clone was seen only a few times. DNA for the CDR3: TGTGCCAGCAGCTTAGCGGGAGGGTACAATGAGCAGTTCTTC. It yields the protein CASSLAGGYNEQFF. The chain employs TRBV7-9 and TRBJ2-1, with 7 bases that match TRBD2. The V and J ends lost 0 bases and 4 bases, in that order; junction bases with no gene match: 0. The V gene's germline CDR1 is SEHNR and CDR2 FQNEAQ (reference sequence). This CDR3 has 14 amino acids. The complete variable domain, with remaining parts taken from reference TRBV7-9 and TRBJ2-1, reads DTGVSQNPRHKITKRGQNVTFRCDPISEHNRLYWYRQTLGQGPEFLTYFQNEAQLEKSRLLSDRFSAERPKGSFSTLEIQRTEQGDSAMYLCASSLAGGYNEQFFGPGTRLTVL.

This chain uses TRBV11-3 with TRBJ2-2, with D unresolved. CDR3 length equals 14 residues. Looked up from germline, CDR1 is SGHNT and CDR2 is YENEEA. Trimming shortened V by 0 bases and J by 7 bases, and 9 bases separated the two germline ends. The CDR3 region is CASSLDPTGGELFF. In nucleotides, the CDR3 is TGTGCCAGCAGCTTAGATCCTACGGGCGGGGAGCTGTTTTTT.

The chain uses TRBV5-4 and TRBJ2-7; D is undetermined. Germline lookup yields CDR1 SGHNT and CDR2 YYREEE (reference sequence). V was shortened by 4 bases and J by 4 bases, with 12 bases between the two germline ends. The CDR3 sequence is 13 residues long. The CDR3 DNA sequence: TGTGCCAGCAGCCCCTCGACTCATTACGAGCAGTACTTC. Protein sequence: CASSPSTHYEQYF.

The gene calls are TRBV15 and TRBJ1-1; D uncertain. The germline V gene has CDR1 LNHNV and CDR2 YYDKDF (reference sequence). V gave up 1 base and J gave up 0 bases, with 9 bases separating them. The CDR3 runs to 15 residues. This CDR3 is CATSRVGVLNTEAFF. DNA for the CDR3: TGTGCCACCAGCAGAGTTGGAGTCTTGAACACTGAAGCTTTCTTT.

This chain connects TRBV9 to TRBJ2-1; 8 bases align to TRBD2. The CDR3 is 16 amino acids. In germline, CDR1 is SGDLS, CDR2 YYNGEE. After removal of 4 bases from V and 3 bases from J, the junction contained 9 bases not matched to a gene. CDR3 nucleotides: TGTGCCAGCAGCCTGCGGGTAGCGGGGAACTACAATGAGCAGTTCTTC. This codes for CASSLRVAGNYNEQFF. The full variable domain, rest sourced from reference TRBV9 and TRBJ2-1, is DSGVTQTPKHLITATGQRVTLRCSPRSGDLSVYWYQQSLDQGLQFLIQYYNGEERAKGNILERFSAQQFPDLHSELNLSSLELGDSALYFCASSLRVAGNYNEQFFGPGTRLTVL.

The chain uses TRBV7-9 and TRBJ1-2; D not certain. Germline assignment: CDR1 SEHNR and CDR2 FQNEAQ (reference sequence). This CDR3 is built from 16 residues. V was trimmed by 1 base and J by 6 bases, leaving 18 bases between them. CDR3 amino acids: CASSLGGREERHGYTF. CDR3 DNA sequence: TGTGCCAGCAGCTTAGGTGGGAGGGAGGAACGGCATGGCTACACCTTC.

The V and J genes are TRBV10-2 and TRBJ1-1, with D possibly being TRBD1 (5 bases). The germline CDR1 and CDR2 sequences are WSHSY and SAAADI. CDR3 length equals 15 residues. The ends were cut back, 5 bases at V and 1 base at J, with 14 bases in the middle. DNA of the CDR3: TGCGCCAGCAGTCCCAGAGACAGCCCGAACACTGAAGCTTTCTTT. Its translation: CASSPRDSPNTEAFF.

The rearrangement uses TRBV18 and TRBJ2-7, with D maybe TRBD1 (5 bases). Germline values: CDR1 KGHSH, CDR2 LQKENI. The CDR3 spans 14 residues. Trimming stripped 1 base from V and 6 bases from J, with 13 bases between. The CDR3 loop is CASSPLQGTAEQYF. CDR3 nucleotide sequence: TGTGCCAGCTCACCACTTCAGGGAACGGCCGAGCAGTACTTC. The entire variable domain, with the rest obtained from reference TRBV18 and TRBJ2-7, is as follows: NAGVMQNPRHLVRRRGQEARLRCSPMKGHSHVYWYRQLPEEGLKFMVYLQKENIIDESGMPKERFSAEFPKEGPSILRIQQVVRGDSAAYFCASSPLQGTAEQYFGPGTRLTVT.

This clone occurred once. The chain combines TRBV5-8 with TRBJ2-1; 11 nucleotides match TRBD2. V gave up 4 bases and J gave up 7 bases; unmatched junction bases: 13. The CDR3 is made up of 17 amino acids. Germline V gives CDR1 SGHTS, CDR2 YDEGEE. CDR3 residues: CASSPQSASGGWNEQFF. CDR3 coding DNA: TGTGCCAGCAGCCCCCAATCGGCTAGCGGGGGGTGGAATGAGCAGTTCTTC.

The J gene is TRBJ2-3, the V gene TRBV29-1, with 7 bases matching TRBD1. The ends lost 4 bases at V and 5 bases at J; junction bases unmatched: 3. CDR1 SQVTM and CDR2 ANQGSEA come from the germline V gene. CDR3 length: 12 residues. The CDR3 region is CSVGGGEDTQYF. CDR3 in DNA: TGCAGCGTTGGAGGGGGCGAAGATACGCAGTATTTT.